The clone carrying this TCR beta chain occurred a few times. What it binds is unknown. The sample originates from a study of OX40 agonist ivuxolimab in advanced cancers. Broader study findings: Nonresponders, in some cases, also had low normalized T-cell clonal expansion.

The table came from immunoSEQ multiplex PCR; TCRdb's copy has only in-frame clones and leaves some out. The sample yields around 45,000 clones, roughly 90% seen once. The germline CDR1 and CDR2 sequences are MGHRA and YSYEKL. V lost 2 bases and J lost 3; bases outside the gene matches: 8. The CDR3 has 17 amino acids. Blood samples were obtained at baseline, cycle 4 day 1, and cycle 7 day 1. This clonotype was obtained from an adult with an advanced solid tumor such as melanoma, head and neck, liver or kidney cancer. The chain links TRBV4-1 to TRBJ1-5, with TRBD1 matching over 9 bases. The source material was CD4+ or CD8+ T cells sorted from blood, sampled in a trial of the OX40 agonist ivuxolimab. CDR3 coding DNA: TGCGCCAGCAGCCAATTCCCGGGACAGGGAAACAATCAGCCCCAGCATTTT. The encoded protein is CASSQFPGQGNNQPQHF.